Included here is one T cell receptor beta chain sequence, with context. This CDR3 region has 13 residues. From germline, CDR1 is SGHTA and CDR2 FQGNSA. The V end lost 7 bases, the J end lost 1 base, and 10 bases lay between the germline ends. Assay: immunoSEQ multiplex PCR; the TCRdb copy retains only in-frame clones and omits some. The sample has some 30,000 clones, around 87% seen once. The sample originates from a study of blood T cell repertoires in COVID-19. Sequenced sample: peripheral blood. The gene calls are TRBV7-2 and TRBJ1-1; a possible D gene is TRBD1 (6 bases). The sequence was collected from a human donor in a cohort sampled during active COVID-19. CDR3 sequence: CASIGQRNTEAFF. In nucleotides, the CDR3 is TGTGCCAGCATCGGACAGCGGAACACTGAAGCTTTCTTT.